Following are 5 T cell receptor beta chains from one sample sequenced in a study of T-cell reconstitution after alpha-beta-depleted transplantation in children (dated by TCRdb to 2016 to 2017). Sample treatment or condition, as interpreted from the label and publication: allogeneic hematopoietic cell transplantation with graft depleted of TCRalphabeta T cells and CD19 B cells. Libraries came from PCR. Sequencing took place on an Illumina HiSeq 2500. Molecular barcoding was employed in the preparation of TCR libraries, with unique molecular identifiers being used to normalize TCRbeta repertoire quantification. The raw public reads went through TCRdb reprocessing: fastp at Q25, MiXCR clone calling, in-frame beta chains kept. Duplicate CDR3 protein sequences are folded into a single record with the most common DNA and genes. This sample holds 700,000 to 950,000 distinct CDR3 sequences; 16% were observed only once. Together, the top ten hold about 4.6% of the sample.

Sequencing used PBMCs, mostly from graft donor cells, obtained 360 days after TCRalphabeta/CD19-depleted stem cell transplant. The source of these receptors is a male patient between 10 and 17 years old who had a stem cell transplant for acute lymphoblastic leukemia, so the T cells may come from the graft donor.

The chain is built from TRBV11-3 and TRBJ2-3; D unclear. Trimming took off 5 bases at V and 2 bases at J, with 17 bases between the two ends. In germline, CDR1 is SGHNT, CDR2 YENEEA. This CDR3 is built from 16 residues. CDR3 amino acids: CASSRGKSWNTDTQYF. The CDR3 bases are TGTGCCAGCAGCAGAGGAAAGTCCTGGAACACAGATACGCAGTATTTT.

This clonotype appeared a few times. DNA of the CDR3: TGCGCCAGCAGCTTGGCCCAACGGGTTGACACTGAAGCTTTCTTT. This codes for CASSLAQRVDTEAFF. This chain links TRBV5-1 with TRBJ1-1; D remains ambiguous. This CDR3 is 15 amino acids long. Trimming left V 0 bases short and J 3 bases short, with 12 bases between. The germline CDR1 and CDR2 sequences are SGHRS and YFSETQ.

Regarding this clonotype: Compared with germline, one end of the junction differs, possibly owing to a read error. The chain combines TRBV3-1 with TRBJ2-1; 8 nucleotides line up with TRBD2. Germline CDR1 reads LGHDT; CDR2 reads YNNKEL (reference sequence). CDR3 size: 17 residues. The DNA of the CDR3 is TGTGCCTGCAGCCAAGCGGGCGCGAGCGGGAGAGGAGATGAGCAGTTCTTC. Translated, it gives CACSQAGASGRGDEQFF.

This clonotype was seen a handful of times. This chain's CDR3 is CASIRDFTGEAFF. As DNA, the CDR3 is TGTGCCAGCATCAGGGATTTCACGGGTGAAGCTTTCTTT. The rearrangement uses TRBV7-6 and TRBJ1-1; a weak D match, TRBD1 (5 bases). This CDR3 comprises 13 residues. The ends were cut back, 7 bases at V and 7 bases at J, with 16 bases in the middle. Germline V gene sequence: CDR1 SGHVS, CDR2 FNYEAQ. The full variable domain, in which reference TRBV7-6 and TRBJ1-1 provide the parts outside the CDR3, is GAGVSQSPRYKVTKRGQDVALRCDPISGHVSLYWYRQALGQGPEFLTYFNYEAQQDKSGLPNDRFSAERPEGSISTLTIQRTEQRDSAMYRCASIRDFTGEAFFGQGTRLTVV.

The rearrangement joins TRBV10-3 to TRBJ2-5, with a tentative D call TRBD1 (5 bases). Germline V gene sequence: CDR1 ENHRY, CDR2 SYGVKD. Trimming pared 2 bases from V and 2 bases from J, leaving 9 bases between. This CDR3 has 14 residues. This chain's CDR3 is CAISEIGAQETQYF. The CDR3, as DNA: TGTGCCATCAGTGAGATAGGGGCGCAAGAGACCCAGTACTTC.